This note documents a single T cell receptor beta chain sequence. This CDR3 contains 14 residues. CDR1 and CDR2 from the germline V gene are SGHTA and FQGTGA. V lost 1 base to trimming and J lost 6 bases; unmatched junction nucleotides: 3. This specimen belongs to a study of blood T cell repertoires in COVID-19. Study background: Nucleic acid was either cDNA or gDNA, and it came from T cells, B-cell-depleted T cells, or PBMCs.

Measured with immunoSEQ multiplex PCR; TCRdb has only the in-frame clones, and not every one. The repertoire holds 150,000 to 200,000 clones, with under 90% as singletons. This study enrolled people aged roughly 18 to 100 from roughly 24 US geographic areas. Cohorts were determined from participant-reported clinical history. The chain joins TRBV7-3 to TRBJ2-3; 8 bases match TRBD2. The sample taken for sequencing was PBMCs or T cells enriched from blood (not recorded which). The TCR comes from a man aged 50 to 60 who had recovered from COVID-19. The CDR3 DNA reads TGTGCCAGCAGCTTAAGCGGGGGGCGGGATACGCAGTATTTT. Its protein product is CASSLSGGRDTQYF.